This T cell receptor beta chain was retrieved from a study of blood T cell dynamics during melanoma immunotherapy. Clones were sequenced by immunoSEQ multiplex PCR, and TCRdb holds only the in-frame ones, with some missing. The table has 11,000 or so clones, approximately 91% seen once. The time point here: week 3, after first cycle of checkpoint inhibitor. Trimming took 4 bases from V and 12 from J, leaving 18 bases between them. CDR1 LNHDA and CDR2 SQIVND come from the germline V gene (reference sequence). The CDR3 extends over 13 amino acids. The V and J genes are TRBV19 and TRBJ1-2, with a possible D match to TRBD1 (6 bases). This sequence originates from a human donor with melanoma. This specimen consisted of blood, obtained from a patient treated with checkpoint blockade. The CDR3 is CASSRGQPDLHTF. In DNA form, the CDR3 reads TGTGCCAGTAGTAGGGGACAACCTGACCTTCACACCTTC.